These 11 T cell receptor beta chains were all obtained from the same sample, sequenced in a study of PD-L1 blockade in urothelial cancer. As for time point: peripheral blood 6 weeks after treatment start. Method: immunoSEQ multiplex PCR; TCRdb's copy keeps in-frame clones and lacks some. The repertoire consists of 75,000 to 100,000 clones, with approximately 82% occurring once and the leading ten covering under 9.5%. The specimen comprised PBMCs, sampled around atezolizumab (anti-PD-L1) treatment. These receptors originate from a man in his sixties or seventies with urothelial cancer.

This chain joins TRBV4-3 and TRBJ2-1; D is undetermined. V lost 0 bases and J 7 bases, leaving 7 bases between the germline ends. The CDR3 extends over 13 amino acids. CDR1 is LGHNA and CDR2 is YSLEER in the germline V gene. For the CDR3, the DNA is TGCGCCAGCAGCCAAGATCTCCCGAATGAGCAGTTCTTC. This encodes CASSQDLPNEQFF.

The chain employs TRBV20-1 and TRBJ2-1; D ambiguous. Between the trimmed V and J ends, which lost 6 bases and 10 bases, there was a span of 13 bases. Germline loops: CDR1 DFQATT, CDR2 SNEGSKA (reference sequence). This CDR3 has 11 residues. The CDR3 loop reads CSALTTEEQFF. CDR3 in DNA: TGCAGTGCCCTGACAACGGAAGAGCAGTTCTTC.

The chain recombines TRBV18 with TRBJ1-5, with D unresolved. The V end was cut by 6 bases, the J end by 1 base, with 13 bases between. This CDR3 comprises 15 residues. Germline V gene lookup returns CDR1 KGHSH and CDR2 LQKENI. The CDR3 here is CASSPGPGSNQPQHF. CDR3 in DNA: TGTGCCAGCTCTCCCGGGCCGGGGAGCAATCAGCCCCAGCATTTT.

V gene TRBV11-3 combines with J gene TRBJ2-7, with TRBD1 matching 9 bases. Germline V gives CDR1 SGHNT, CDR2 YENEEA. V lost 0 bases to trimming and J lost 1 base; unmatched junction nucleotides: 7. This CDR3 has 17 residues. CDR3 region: CASSLETGGASSYEQYF. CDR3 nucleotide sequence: TGTGCCAGCAGCTTAGAAACAGGGGGCGCTAGTTCCTACGAGCAGTACTTC.

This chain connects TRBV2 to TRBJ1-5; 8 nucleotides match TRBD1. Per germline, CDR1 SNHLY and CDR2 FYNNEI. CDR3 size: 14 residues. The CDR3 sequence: CASSRAGGLQPQHF. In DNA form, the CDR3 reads TGTGCTTCAAGTCGGGCAGGGGGCCTTCAGCCCCAGCATTTT.

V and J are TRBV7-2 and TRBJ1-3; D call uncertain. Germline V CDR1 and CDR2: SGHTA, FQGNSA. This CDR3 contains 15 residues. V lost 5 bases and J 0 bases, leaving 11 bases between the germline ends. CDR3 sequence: CASSLQTTSGNTIYF. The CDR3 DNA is TGTGCCAGCAGCCTACAGACAACCTCTGGAAACACCATATATTTT. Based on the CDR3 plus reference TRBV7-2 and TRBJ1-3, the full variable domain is GAGVSQSPSNKVTEKGKDVELRCDPISGHTALYWYRQSLGQGLEFLIYFQGNSAPDKSGLPSDRFSAERTGGSVSTLTIQRTQQEDSAVYLCASSLQTTSGNTIYFGEGSWLTVV.

The CDR3 sequence: CASSQLGLAGVNEQFF. Here the CDR3 DNA reads TGCGCCAGCAGCCAACTGGGACTAGCGGGGGTAAATGAGCAGTTCTTC. V usage is TRBV4-3 and J usage is TRBJ2-1; 14 nucleotides line up with TRBD2. Germline trimming cut 2 bases from V and 7 bases from J; bases unmatched to any gene: 4. The CDR3 loop spans 16 amino acids. Germline CDR1 is LGHNA and CDR2 is YSLEER.

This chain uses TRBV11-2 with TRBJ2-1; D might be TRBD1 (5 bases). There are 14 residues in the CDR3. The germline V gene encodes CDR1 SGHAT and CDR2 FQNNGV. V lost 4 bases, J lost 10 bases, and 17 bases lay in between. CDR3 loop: CASSSRGGANEQFF. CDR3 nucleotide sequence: TGTGCCAGCAGCTCCCGAGGTGGGGCCAACGAGCAGTTCTTC. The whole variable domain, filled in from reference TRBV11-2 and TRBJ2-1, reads EAGVAQSPRYKIIEKRQSVAFWCNPISGHATLYWYQQILGQGPKLLIQFQNNGVVDDSQLPKDRFSAERLKGVDSTLKIQPAKLEDSAVYLCASSSRGGANEQFFGPGTRLTVL.

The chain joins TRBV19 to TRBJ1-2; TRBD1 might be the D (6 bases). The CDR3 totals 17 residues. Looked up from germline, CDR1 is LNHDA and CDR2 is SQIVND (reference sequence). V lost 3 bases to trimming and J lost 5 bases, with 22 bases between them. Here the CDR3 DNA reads TGTGCCAGTAGTATGCTCCCAGGGGTAGAAGCCTATTATGGCTACACCTTC. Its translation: CASSMLPGVEAYYGYTF.

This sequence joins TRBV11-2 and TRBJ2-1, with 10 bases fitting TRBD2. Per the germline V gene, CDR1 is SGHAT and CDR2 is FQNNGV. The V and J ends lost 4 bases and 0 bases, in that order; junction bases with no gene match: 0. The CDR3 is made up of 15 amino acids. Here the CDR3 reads CASSSSGSSYNEQFF. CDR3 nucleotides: TGTGCCAGCAGCTCTAGCGGGAGCTCCTACAATGAGCAGTTCTTC.

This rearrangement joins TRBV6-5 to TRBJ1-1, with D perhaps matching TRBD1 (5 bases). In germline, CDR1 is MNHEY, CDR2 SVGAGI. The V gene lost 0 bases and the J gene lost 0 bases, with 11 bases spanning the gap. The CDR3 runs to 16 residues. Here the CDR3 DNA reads TGTGCCAGCAGTTACTCGGGGGGGATTATGAACACTGAAGCTTTCTTT. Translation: CASSYSGGIMNTEAFF.